The clone carrying this T cell receptor beta chain was seen repeatedly, ten times or more. The antigen remains undetermined. This sample is part of a study of post-analysis software for immune sequencing data. Study-level background: Both relapsing-remitting and secondary progressive multiple sclerosis featured among the disease courses, as did progressive-relapsing multiple sclerosis. The study's findings and limits: Diversity measured as normalized Chao1 was significantly lower in multiple sclerosis patients than in controls. Controls had lower frequencies than patients of 4 or 5 TRBV segments, which included TRBV5-6, TRBV5-1 and TRBV20-1.

Germline assignment: CDR1 MNHNY and CDR2 SVGAGI (reference sequence). CDR3 length: 12 amino acids. V lost 7 bases, J lost 5 bases, and 11 bases lay in between. The TCR beta cDNA libraries contained unique molecular identifiers. A single record per CDR3 protein comes from TCRdb applying MiXCR to the PCR reads. Here the sample spans about 430,000 distinct CDR3 sequences, approximately 38% being singletons. This receptor was identified in a girl aged 2 to 9 with multiple sclerosis. Sequences were obtained from blood. V and J are TRBV6-6 and TRBJ1-1; tentatively, D is TRBD1 (5 bases). CDR3 coding DNA: TGTGCCAGCACGAGTGGGGGTACTGAAGCTTTCTTT. Residues: CASTSGGTEAFF.